One sample yielded the 17 T cell receptor beta chains listed below, sequenced in a study of shared clonotypes between healthy human individuals. Only in-frame clones appear in the TCRdb table, and some are missing; sequencing was by immunoSEQ multiplex PCR. The sample yields almost 750,000 clones, around 70% seen once. Sequenced sample: memory CD4+ T cells sorted from blood. The subset here: CD45RA-negative fraction. The receptors come from a woman aged 25-40 years in good health.

This clone was counted a single time. The rearrangement joins TRBV7-8 to TRBJ2-3; D possibly uses TRBD1 or TRBD2 (5 bases each). Per the germline V gene, CDR1 is SGHVS and CDR2 is FQNEAQ. Trimming removed 3 bases from V and 3 bases from J, with 16 bases in between. CDR3 size: 16 residues. CDR3 sequence (DNA): TGTGCCAGCAGCTTCTCCTATGGGGGAGTTACAGATACGCAGTATTTT. It yields the protein CASSFSYGGVTDTQYF.

This chain joins TRBV28 and TRBJ2-4; 13 nucleotides align to TRBD2. J gave up 6 bases and V 1 base, and 6 bases lay outside the gene matches. The CDR3 loop spans 17 amino acids. Germline V gene lookup returns CDR1 MDHEN and CDR2 SYDVKM. CDR3 in DNA: TGTGCCAGCAGTTTATTTAGACTAGCGGGAGGAGGAAACATTCAGTACTTC. Protein: CASSLFRLAGGGNIQYF. The whole variable domain, remainder taken from reference TRBV28 and TRBJ2-4, is DVKVTQSSRYLVKRTGEKVFLECVQDMDHENMFWYRQDPGLGLRLIYFSYDVKMKEKGDIPEGYSVSREKKERFSLILESASTNQTSMYLCASSLFRLAGGGNIQYFGAGTRLSVL.

A single count supports this clone. V and J are TRBV19 and TRBJ1-1; 8 positions match TRBD1. Germline loops: CDR1 LNHDA, CDR2 SQIVND (reference sequence). This CDR3 region has 16 residues. Germline trimming cut 3 bases from V and 4 bases from J; bases unmatched to any gene: 10. The CDR3 sequence is CASSMRRGQPSTEAFF. In DNA, the CDR3 is TGTGCCAGTAGTATGCGCAGGGGGCAACCTTCCACTGAAGCTTTCTTT.

With respect to this clone: Other nucleotide sequences from this sample produce the same CDR3. The rearrangement joins TRBV5-1 to TRBJ1-4; 7 bases fit TRBD1. Per germline, CDR1 SGHRS and CDR2 YFSETQ. This CDR3 is 14 amino acids long. V was clipped by 0 bases and J by 7 bases; unmatched bases: 3. DNA for the CDR3: TGCGCCAGCAGCTTGGGGCAGGGGGGTGAAAAACTGTTTTTT. As protein: CASSLGQGGEKLFF.

The chain is built from TRBV11-2 and TRBJ2-1; 11 bases line up with TRBD1. V dropped 5 bases and J dropped 8; count of bases not matched to a gene: 5. There are 14 residues in the CDR3. Looked up from germline, CDR1 is SGHAT and CDR2 is FQNNGV. CDR3: CASSTGQGAHEQFF. The DNA for the CDR3 is TGTGCCAGCAGCACAGGACAGGGGGCCCATGAGCAGTTCTTC.

This chain uses TRBV6-5 with TRBJ2-2; D is ambiguous. The CDR3 is made up of 14 amino acids. Germline V CDR1 and CDR2: MNHEY, SVGAGI. The ends were cut back, 3 bases at V and 3 bases at J, with 8 bases in the middle. The CDR3 spells CASSYFGDTGELFF. DNA of the CDR3: TGTGCCAGCAGTTATTTCGGTGACACCGGGGAGCTGTTTTTT.

The chain carries TRBV10-3 and TRBJ1-5; perhaps TRBD1 as D (5 bases). CDR3 size: 13 residues. V was trimmed by 8 bases and J by 3 bases, leaving 11 bases between them. Germline CDR1 reads ENHRY; CDR2 reads SYGVKD. Here the CDR3 reads CAIGAGPNQPQHF. The DNA for the CDR3 is TGTGCCATCGGGGCAGGGCCCAATCAGCCCCAGCATTTT.

The chain is built from TRBV5-6 and TRBJ1-2, with no clear D. Germline V gives CDR1 SGHDT, CDR2 YYEEEE. CDR3 length: 12 residues. The V end was cut by 2 bases, the J end by 8 bases, with 10 bases between. The CDR3 sequence is CASSFGLGGYTF. The CDR3, as DNA: TGTGCCAGCAGCTTTGGTTTGGGAGGCTACACCTTC.

Comments on this clone: Other DNA sequences in the same sample also yield this CDR3. CDR3 amino acids: CASSENTGNQPQHF. CDR3 coding DNA: TGTGCCAGCAGTGAAAATACAGGGAATCAGCCCCAGCATTTT. The chain employs TRBV2 and TRBJ1-5, with D possibly matching TRBD1 (6 bases). The CDR3 has 14 amino acids. Germline V CDR1 and CDR2: SNHLY, FYNNEI. V lost 2 bases and J 4 bases, leaving 9 bases between the germline ends.

The CDR3 reads CASNPGQGIDTQYF. The CDR3 bases are TGTGCCAGCAACCCGGGACAGGGGATAGATACGCAGTATTTT. The chain uses TRBV28 and TRBJ2-3, with 10 nucleotides matching TRBD1. Germline CDR1 is MDHEN and CDR2 is SYDVKM. V was clipped by 7 bases and J by 5 bases; unmatched bases: 6. The CDR3 covers 14 residues.

A remark on this clone: The identical CDR3 is also encoded by other nucleotide sequences in the sample. The chain joins TRBV6-5 to TRBJ1-5; D remains ambiguous. Between the trimmed V and J ends, which lost 0 bases and 7 bases, there was a span of 7 bases. The CDR3 extends over 13 amino acids. The germline gives CDR1 MNHEY, CDR2 SVGAGI. CDR3 protein: CASSYSTGQPQHF. The CDR3, as DNA: TGTGCCAGCAGTTACTCGACGGGGCAGCCCCAGCATTTT.

J is TRBJ1-5 and V is TRBV6-5, with D hard to call. The germline CDR1 and CDR2 sequences are MNHEY and SVGAGI. The CDR3 runs to 13 residues. The germline V and J ends were trimmed by 9 bases and 2 bases, with 11 bases remaining between them. The CDR3 region is CASQTSGNQPQHF. Written as DNA, the CDR3 is TGTGCCAGTCAAACTTCTGGCAATCAGCCCCAGCATTTT.

The chain recombines TRBV6-5 with TRBJ1-2; D is ambiguous. CDR3 length equals 13 residues. The germline gives CDR1 MNHEY, CDR2 SVGAGI. The V end lost 3 bases, the J end lost 1 base, and 6 bases lay between the germline ends. CDR3 coding DNA: TGTGCCAGCAGTTATGGGATTAACTATGGCTACACCTTC. Translation: CASSYGINYGYTF.

The chain links TRBV23-1 to TRBJ2-1; perhaps TRBD2 as D (5 bases). TRBV23-1 is known as an ORF, though its function is uncertain. Trimming left V 8 bases short and J 5 bases short, with 16 bases between. This CDR3 region has 14 residues. The CDR3 loop is CASPHRLRDNEQFF. DNA of the CDR3: TGCGCCAGCCCACATAGACTAAGGGACAATGAGCAGTTCTTC.

This clone was counted a few times. The V call is TRBV10-3, the J call TRBJ1-5, with a possible D match to TRBD1 (5 bases). V gave up 2 bases and J gave up 6 bases, with 8 bases separating them. The germline gives CDR1 ENHRY, CDR2 SYGVKD. The CDR3 has 13 amino acids. The CDR3 DNA reads as TGTGCCATCAGTGAGGAGGGACTTCAGCCCCAGCATTTT. Translation gives CAISEEGLQPQHF.

The rearrangement uses TRBV2 and TRBJ2-4, with D perhaps matching TRBD1 (5 bases). V gave up 6 bases and J gave up 8 bases, with 17 bases separating them. This CDR3 has 14 residues. Per the germline V gene, CDR1 is SNHLY and CDR2 is FYNNEI. CDR3 coding DNA: TGTGCCAGCAGAGCAACAGGTGTTAGGGACATTCAGTACTTC. Amino acid sequence: CASRATGVRDIQYF.

The chain has TRBV4-1 and TRBJ1-3; 7 nucleotides line up with TRBD1. The CDR3 has 18 amino acids. After removal of 2 bases from V and 0 bases from J, the junction contained 10 bases not matched to a gene. Germline V gives CDR1 MGHRA, CDR2 YSYEKL. CDR3 sequence reads: CASSQSPDRPGSGNTIYF. The CDR3 coding sequence is TGCGCCAGCAGCCAAAGTCCGGACAGGCCGGGCTCTGGAAACACCATATATTTT.